This is a list of T cell receptor beta chains from one sample in a study of blood T cell repertoires in COVID-19. This table comes from immunoSEQ multiplex PCR, and its TCRdb copy is limited to in-frame clones, with some not included. The sample consists of 100,000 to 150,000 clones, about 90% of them appearing once. Input material: peripheral blood. The receptors were sampled from a woman aged 60 to 75 with acute or convalescent COVID-19. CDR3s include the opening cysteine and the closing phenylalanine or tryptophan. D genes are given only for firm matches. Clone size appears in some rows only: once, few, many, or a class for an expanded clone.

clone_size j_call d_call v_call cdr3_nt cdr3_aa
- TRBJ1-6 TRBD1 TRBV3-1/TRBV3-2 TGTGCCAGCAGGGGTATGACAGGGAATTCACCCCTCCACTTT CASRGMTGNSPLHF
- TRBJ2-5 TRBD2 TRBV7-3 TGTGCCAGCAGCCCTGGACTAGCGGGAGGACAAGAGACCCAGTACTTC CASSPGLAGGQETQYF
- TRBJ2-1 - TRBV6-1 TGTGCCAGCAGTGAAGAGCTAGTAGGGGGAAGCTCCTACAATGAGCAGTTCTTC CASSEELVGGSSYNEQFF
- TRBJ2-1 TRBD1 TRBV5-1 TGCGCCAGCAGCTTGGGATTTGGGGACAGATCCTACAATGAGCAGTTCTTC CASSLGFGDRSYNEQFF
- TRBJ1-1 - TRBV6-1 TGTGCCAGCAGTGAAGTGGCAGGGCGGAACACTGAAGCTTTCTTT CASSEVAGRNTEAFF
- TRBJ1-2 - TRBV11-2 TGTGCCAGCAGCCGCACGGGATCCCCGAACTATGGCTACACCTTC CASSRTGSPNYGYTF
few TRBJ1-2 - TRBV29-1 TGCAGCGTTGAGGCCAGGGGTGGAGGCTACACCTTC CSVEARGGGYTF
- TRBJ2-2 TRBD1 TRBV27 TGTGCCAGCAGTCTAGGCCCCGGGACAGGTTCCTTCCGCGGCACCGGGGAGCTGTTTTTT CASSLGPGTGSFRGTGELFF
- TRBJ2-7 - TRBV4-1 TGCGCCAGCAGCCAAGATTACTACGAGCAGTACTTC CASSQDYYEQYF
- TRBJ1-1 TRBD1 TRBV28 TGTGCCAGCAGTTCCATCACAGGGGGGCCTGAAGCTTTCTTT CASSSITGGPEAFF
few TRBJ2-1 - TRBV19 TGTGCCAGTAGCGGGGACAATGAGCAGTTCTTC CASSGDNEQFF
- TRBJ2-5 - TRBV12-3/TRBV12-4 TGTGCCAGCAGTTTATTCGGGGAAGAGACCCAGTACTTC CASSLFGEETQYF
- TRBJ2-5 - TRBV29-1 TGCAGCTCGCGACAGACCCAAGAGACCCAGTACTTC CSSRQTQETQYF
- TRBJ1-2 - TRBV5-4 TGTGCCCAAAAAGGAGAGGATACACACTTC CAQKGEDTHF
- TRBJ2-5 TRBD1 TRBV5-1 TGCGCCAGCAGCTGGACAGGGGATATACAAGAGACCCAGTACTTC CASSWTGDIQETQYF
- TRBJ2-1 TRBD2 TRBV11-1 TGTGCCAGCGCCCTCCCTAGCGGGAGCTCCAATGAGCAGTTCTTC CASALPSGSSNEQFF
- TRBJ2-1 - TRBV9 TGTGCCAGCAGCTCGGGACTTTTAGGCTCCTACAATGAGCAGTTCTTC CASSSGLLGSYNEQFF
- TRBJ2-3 - TRBV20-1 TGCAGTGCTAGTGAGGCGGGCACAGATACGCAGTATTTT CSASEAGTDTQYF
- TRBJ1-4 - TRBV2 TGTGCCAGCAGTGAGGCTAGGTGGAGAAATGAAAAACTGTTTTTT CASSEARWRNEKLFF
- TRBJ1-1 - TRBV29-1 TGCAGCGTCGTTGCCGGGGGGCGGATCGGCACTGAAGCTTTCTTT CSVVAGGRIGTEAFF
- TRBJ2-6 - TRBV7-3 TGTGCCAGCAGCGTAGAGCAAAGGGACACGGCCTCTGGGGCCAACGTCCTGACTTTC CASSVEQRDTASGANVLTF
- TRBJ1-1 - TRBV24-1 TGTGCCACCAGGGGGCCGGGGAACACTGAAGCTTTCTTT CATRGPGNTEAFF
once TRBJ2-3 TRBD2 TRBV7-3 TGTGCCAGCAGCCCCGGGACTAGCGGGAGGGCAAGCACAGATACGCAGTATTTT CASSPGTSGRASTDTQYF
- TRBJ2-3 TRBD2 TRBV5-5 TGTGCCACGCAGCGTAGCGGGGAAGGAACAGATACGCAGTATTTT CATQRSGEGTDTQYF
once TRBJ1-4 - TRBV28 TGTGCCAGCAGTTTGGGAGGGACGGCTGAAAAACTGTTTTTT CASSLGGTAEKLFF
few TRBJ2-2 - TRBV12-3/TRBV12-4 TGTGCCAGCGGAGGGGGCTTCGCCGGGGAGCTGTTTTTT CASGGGFAGELFF
- TRBJ1-2 TRBD1 TRBV7-2 TGTGCCAGCAGCCTTGGACAGGGAACGAAGGGCTACACCTTC CASSLGQGTKGYTF
- TRBJ1-2 - TRBV24-1 TGTGCCACCAGTGACCACCCCGGGGGCTATGGCTACACCTTC CATSDHPGGYGYTF
- TRBJ1-2 - TRBV2 TGTGCCAGCAGTGGGTTGCAGGGCCTCGATGGCTACACCTTC CASSGLQGLDGYTF
- TRBJ1-1 - TRBV9 TGTGCCAGCACCCTGGACTTCATGAGGCCGAACACTGAAGCTTTCTTT CASTLDFMRPNTEAFF
once TRBJ1-2 - TRBV3-1/TRBV3-2 TGTGCCAGCAGCCAAAGTGAGGGCTACACCTTC CASSQSEGYTF
- TRBJ1-5 - TRBV12-3/TRBV12-4 TGTGCCAGCAGTTTAGATGAGGCTCAGCCCCAGCATTTT CASSLDEAQPQHF
- TRBJ1-5 - TRBV2 TGTGCCAGCAGGGCCCGGGACTTCTATCAGCCCCAGCATTTT CASRARDFYQPQHF
few TRBJ1-1 TRBD1 TRBV25-1 TGTGCCAGCAGCTTCTCCCGGACAGGGGCGGTGAACACTGAAGCTTTCTTT CASSFSRTGAVNTEAFF
- TRBJ1-1 - TRBV30 TGTGCCTGGGGACAGATGAACACTGAAGCTTTCTTT CAWGQMNTEAFF
once TRBJ1-6 - TRBV10-3 TGTGCCATCAGGCGGACAGACCTTAATTCACCCCTCCACTTT CAIRRTDLNSPLHF
- TRBJ2-1 TRBD2 TRBV5-1 TGCGCCAGCAGCTTGGGACTAGCGGGGGACAATGAGCAGTTCTTC CASSLGLAGDNEQFF
- TRBJ1-1 TRBD1 TRBV10-3 TGTGCCATCAGTGAGTCTAAGGGACAGGGGAACACTGAAGCTTTCTTT CAISESKGQGNTEAFF
- TRBJ2-7 TRBD2 TRBV2 TGTGCCAGCAGTGAAGGGGCGAGGGGCGGGAGTTTGTCCTACGAGCAGTACTTC CASSEGARGGSLSYEQYF
- TRBJ2-1 TRBD1 TRBV7-9 TGTGCCAGCAGCTCCGAGACCGGGACAGGGAGGCGGAATGAGCAGTTCTTC CASSSETGTGRRNEQFF
- TRBJ1-1 - TRBV3-1/TRBV3-2 TGTGCCAGCAGCCCTACAGGGAACACTGAAGCTTTCTTT CASSPTGNTEAFF
- TRBJ2-1 TRBD2 TRBV5-1 TGCGCCAGCAGCTTGGGCGGGAGTAGCAATGAGCAGTTCTTC CASSLGGSSNEQFF
- TRBJ2-7 TRBD2 TRBV30 TGTGCCTGGAGTGCGACTAGCAACGAGCAGTACTTC CAWSATSNEQYF
- TRBJ2-1 - TRBV28 TGTGCCAGCAGGGAAGGCTCCGGACAGAGGTTGGGGAATGAGCAGTTCTTC CASREGSGQRLGNEQFF
- TRBJ1-1 TRBD1 TRBV15 TGTGCCACCAGCAGAGGCGCGGGGACAGGGGGGACTGAAGCTTTCTTT CATSRGAGTGGTEAFF
- TRBJ2-1 TRBD2 TRBV10-2 TGCGCCAGCAGTGAGTCGCCACTAGCGGGAGGTTTGGATGAGCAGTTCTTC CASSESPLAGGLDEQFF
once TRBJ1-2 TRBD1 TRBV9 TGTGCCAGCAGCCCGACAGGGAACTATGGCTACACCTTC CASSPTGNYGYTF
- TRBJ1-2 - TRBV15 TGTGCCACCAGCAGAGATCAGACTGACTATGGCTACACCTTC CATSRDQTDYGYTF
- TRBJ2-1 TRBD1 TRBV11-3 TGTGCCAGCAGCTTAGAGGGACAGGGGGCGAATGAGCAGTTCTTC CASSLEGQGANEQFF
- TRBJ2-6 TRBD2 TRBV2 TGTGCCAGCAGTGCTTTGACTAGCTGGAGCTCTGGGGCCAACGTCCTGACTTTC CASSALTSWSSGANVLTF
- TRBJ2-1 TRBD2 TRBV7-9 TGTGCCAGCAGCTTAGCCCCTAGCGGGGGCGGGGTGGAGCAGTTCTTC CASSLAPSGGGVEQFF
once TRBJ1-4 TRBD1 TRBV5-1 TGCGCCAGCAGCGCGGGACAGCTTGCAACTAATGAAAAACTGTTTTTT CASSAGQLATNEKLFF
- TRBJ2-2 TRBD2 TRBV11-2 TGTGCCAGCAGCTTAGGACTAGCGGGAGTAGCCGGGGAGCTGTTTTTT CASSLGLAGVAGELFF
few TRBJ1-2 - TRBV5-6 TGTGCCAGCAGCCTCCTGAGCCCCGGGACACCTTTAGGCTATGGCTACACCTTC CASSLLSPGTPLGYGYTF
once TRBJ1-1 - TRBV29-1 TGCAGCGTTGCGCAGGGATACACTGAAGCTTTCTTT CSVAQGYTEAFF
- TRBJ2-3 TRBD2 TRBV19 TGTGCCAGTAGTATCGGGCGGGAGGGCCCGGATACGCAGTATTTT CASSIGREGPDTQYF
- TRBJ2-3 TRBD2 TRBV4-1 TGCGCCAGCAGCCAAGATCAACCGGGACTAGAAGTCTGGACTAGCACAGATACGCAGTATTTT CASSQDQPGLEVWTSTDTQYF
- TRBJ2-3 TRBD1 TRBV4-1 TGCGCCAGCAGCCAATTTGGACAGGGGGCAACAGATACGCAGTATTTT CASSQFGQGATDTQYF